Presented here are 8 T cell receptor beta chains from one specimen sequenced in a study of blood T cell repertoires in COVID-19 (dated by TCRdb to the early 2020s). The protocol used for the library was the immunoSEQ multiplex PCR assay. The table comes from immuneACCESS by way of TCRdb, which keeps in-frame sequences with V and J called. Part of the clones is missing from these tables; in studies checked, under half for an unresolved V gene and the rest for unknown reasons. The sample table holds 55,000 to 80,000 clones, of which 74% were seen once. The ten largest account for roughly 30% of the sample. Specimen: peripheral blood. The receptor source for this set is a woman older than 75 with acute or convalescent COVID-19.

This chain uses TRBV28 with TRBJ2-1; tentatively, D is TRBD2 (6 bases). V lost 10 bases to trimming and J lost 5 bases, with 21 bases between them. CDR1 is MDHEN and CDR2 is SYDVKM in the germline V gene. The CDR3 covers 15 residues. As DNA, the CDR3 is TGTGCCACCTCGGGGTCTTCGGGAGAGGACAATGAGCAGTTCTTC. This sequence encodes CATSGSSGEDNEQFF.

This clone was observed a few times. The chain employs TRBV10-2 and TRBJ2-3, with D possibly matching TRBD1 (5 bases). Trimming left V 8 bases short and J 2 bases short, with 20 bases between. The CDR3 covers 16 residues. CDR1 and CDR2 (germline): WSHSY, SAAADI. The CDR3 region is CASSDGLGEATDTQYF. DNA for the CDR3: TGCGCCAGCTCCGACGGCTTAGGGGAAGCCACAGATACGCAGTATTTT.

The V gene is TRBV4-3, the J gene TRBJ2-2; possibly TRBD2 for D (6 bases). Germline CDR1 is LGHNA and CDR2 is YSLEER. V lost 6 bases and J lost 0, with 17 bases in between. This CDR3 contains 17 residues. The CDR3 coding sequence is TGCGCCAGCAGTCTATCACCGGGACTTGCGAACACCGGGGAGCTGTTTTTT. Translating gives CASSLSPGLANTGELFF.

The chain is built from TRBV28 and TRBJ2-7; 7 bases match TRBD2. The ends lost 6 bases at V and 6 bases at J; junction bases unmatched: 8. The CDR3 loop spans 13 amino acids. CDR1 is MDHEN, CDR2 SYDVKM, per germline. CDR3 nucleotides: TGTGCCAGCAGCACCCCGGGACTACCCGAGCAGTACTTC. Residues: CASSTPGLPEQYF. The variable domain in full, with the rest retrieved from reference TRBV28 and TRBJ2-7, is DVKVTQSSRYLVKRTGEKVFLECVQDMDHENMFWYRQDPGLGLRLIYFSYDVKMKEKGDIPEGYSVSREKKERFSLILESASTNQTSMYLCASSTPGLPEQYFGPGTRLTVT.

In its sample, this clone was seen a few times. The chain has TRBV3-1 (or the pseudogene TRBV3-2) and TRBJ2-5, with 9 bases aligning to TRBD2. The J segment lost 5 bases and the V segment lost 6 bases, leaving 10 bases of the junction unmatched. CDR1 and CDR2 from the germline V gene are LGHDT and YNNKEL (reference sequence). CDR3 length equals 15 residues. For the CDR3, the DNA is TGTGCCAGCAGTGGTGGTGGGACTAGCTCGGAGACCCAGTACTTC. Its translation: CASSGGGTSSETQYF.

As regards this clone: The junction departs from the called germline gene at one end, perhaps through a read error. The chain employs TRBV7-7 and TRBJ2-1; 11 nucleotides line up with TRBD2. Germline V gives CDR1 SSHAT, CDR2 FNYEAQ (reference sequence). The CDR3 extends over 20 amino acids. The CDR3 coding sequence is TGTGCTAGCAGCCCCTCTTTTTGGGGTCACGGGACTAGCGGTTACAATGAGCAGTTCTTC. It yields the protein CASSPSFWGHGTSGYNEQFF.

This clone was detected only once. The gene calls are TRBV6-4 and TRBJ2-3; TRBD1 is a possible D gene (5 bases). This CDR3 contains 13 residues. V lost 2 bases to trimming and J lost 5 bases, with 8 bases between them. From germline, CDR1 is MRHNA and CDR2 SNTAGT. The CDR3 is CASSDDTGDTQYF. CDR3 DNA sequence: TGTGCCAGCAGTGACGATACAGGAGATACGCAGTATTTT.

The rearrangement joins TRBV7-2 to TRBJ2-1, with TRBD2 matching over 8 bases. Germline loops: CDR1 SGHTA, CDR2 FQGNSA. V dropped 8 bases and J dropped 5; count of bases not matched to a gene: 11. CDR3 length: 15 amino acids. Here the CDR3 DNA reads TGTGCCAGCCGAACTACTAGCGGCAAAAACAATGAGCAGTTCTTC. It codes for CASRTTSGKNNEQFF.